Following are 28 T cell receptor beta chains from one sample sequenced in a study of siplizumab effects on memory and regulatory T cells. Repertoires were generated with immunoSEQ multiplex PCR, while TCRdb's copy carries only in-frame clones and drops some. This sample has approximately 98,000 clones; roughly 94% occur once, and the top ten carry 1% to 1.5%. The specimen sequenced was non-Treg CD4+ T cells sorted from blood. The receptors shown here come from a human donor in good health.

The rearrangement links TRBV29-1 to TRBJ1-1; tentatively, D is TRBD1 (6 bases). Trimming removed 5 bases from V and 11 bases from J, with 18 bases in between. There are 12 residues in the CDR3. Germline CDR1 and CDR2: SQVTM and ANQGSEA. In nucleotides, the CDR3 is TGCAGCGTTTCCCTTCAGGGGAAGTCGGCTTTCTTT. Encoded protein: CSVSLQGKSAFF. Looking up the rest from reference TRBV29-1 and TRBJ1-1 gives the full variable domain: SAVISQKPSRDICQRGTSLTIQCQVDSQVTMMFWYRQQPGQSLTLIATANQGSEATYESGFVIDKFPISRPNLTFSTLTVSNMSPEDSSIYLCSVSLQGKSAFFGQGTRLTVV.

The count of this clone is one. This rearrangement joins TRBV5-1 to TRBJ1-2, with a possible D match to TRBD1 (5 bases). Germline-derived CDR1 and CDR2 are SGHRS and YFSETQ. There are 12 residues in the CDR3. Deletions cut 5 bases from V and 2 bases from J, with 7 bases between. The CDR3 bases are TGCGCCAGCAGGGCAGGGAACTATGGCTACACCTTC. Protein: CASRAGNYGYTF.

This chain links TRBV18 with TRBJ2-7, with TRBD1 identical over 7 bases. Germline CDR1 KGHSH, CDR2 LQKENI. The CDR3 runs to 14 residues. V was pared by 3 bases and J by 0 bases, with 2 bases of the junction left unmatched. DNA of the CDR3: TGTGCCAGCTCACCTGGGACAGTCTCCTACGAGCAGTACTTC. It is translated as CASSPGTVSYEQYF.

The chain couples TRBV6-5 to TRBJ2-7, with 7 positions matching TRBD1. This CDR3 is 14 amino acids long. The V segment lost 1 base and the J segment 2 bases; nucleotides outside the gene matches: 2. CDR1 MNHEY and CDR2 SVGAGI come from the germline V gene. DNA of the CDR3: TGTGCCAGCAGTTACTTCGGACAGGCCTACGAGCAGTACTTC. It translates to CASSYFGQAYEQYF.

This clone appeared a single time. The genes are TRBV30 and TRBJ1-1; 8 bases fit TRBD1. Looked up from germline, CDR1 is GTSNPN and CDR2 is SVGIG (reference sequence). This CDR3 region has 13 residues. Trimming at V came to 7 bases and at J to 6 bases, leaving 10 bases not matched to a gene. The CDR3 is CAYRDRRRSEAFF. The CDR3 nucleotides are TGTGCCTACCGGGACAGGAGACGATCTGAAGCTTTCTTT.

V usage is TRBV28 and J usage is TRBJ1-1; the D gene is possibly TRBD1 (5 bases). Trimming cost V 7 bases and J 0 bases, with 15 bases left between them. The CDR3 spans 15 residues. Germline V CDR1 and CDR2: MDHEN, SYDVKM. The CDR3 protein is CASTGADRMNTEAFF. The DNA of the CDR3 is TGTGCCAGCACTGGGGCGGACCGTATGAACACTGAAGCTTTCTTT. The complete variable domain, with remaining parts taken from reference TRBV28 and TRBJ1-1, reads DVKVTQSSRYLVKRTGEKVFLECVQDMDHENMFWYRQDPGLGLRLIYFSYDVKMKEKGDIPEGYSVSREKKERFSLILESASTNQTSMYLCASTGADRMNTEAFFGQGTRLTVV.

The J gene is TRBJ1-4, the V gene TRBV5-6; no firm D call. The germline V gene encodes CDR1 SGHDT and CDR2 YYEEEE. V dropped 4 bases and J dropped 4 bases, with 11 bases sitting between them. The CDR3 runs to 14 residues. In DNA, the CDR3 is TGTGCCAGCAGCGCCCGGGCCTTTAATGAAAAACTGTTTTTT. Translation gives CASSARAFNEKLFF.

This chain links TRBV27 with TRBJ2-1; no clear D gene. Per germline, CDR1 MNHEY and CDR2 SMNVEV (reference sequence). The V and J ends lost 2 bases and 9 bases respectively, with 8 bases between them. The CDR3 length is 12 residues. The DNA for the CDR3 is TGTGCCAGCAGTTTACTCCGCGGTGAGCAGTTCTTC. Its translation: CASSLLRGEQFF.

This sequence joins TRBV9 and TRBJ2-1; D could derive from TRBD1 or TRBD2 (5 bases each). Trimming pared 4 bases from V and 6 bases from J, leaving 20 bases between. CDR3 length equals 16 residues. CDR1 is SGDLS, CDR2 YYNGEE, per germline. The CDR3 here is CASSSGEGIPLNEQFF. The CDR3 DNA is TGTGCCAGCAGCTCCGGCGAGGGGATACCCCTCAATGAGCAGTTCTTC.

The table lists this clone with a few counts. The chain combines TRBV2 with TRBJ1-2; 7 bases agree with TRBD1. The CDR3 sequence is 14 residues long. The germline gives CDR1 SNHLY, CDR2 FYNNEI. The J segment lost 0 bases and the V segment lost 6 bases, leaving 4 bases of the junction unmatched. The CDR3 DNA sequence: TGTGCCAGCAGATGGGACAGTACTAACTATGGCTACACCTTC. The encoded protein is CASRWDSTNYGYTF.

The chain uses TRBV29-1 and TRBJ2-3, with D perhaps TRBD1 (6 bases). Germline V gene lookup returns CDR1 SQVTM and CDR2 ANQGSEA. The CDR3 covers 16 residues. Trimming took 3 bases from V and 0 from J, leaving 16 bases between them. The CDR3 region has the DNA TGCAGCGTTGACTCTCGACAGGCCGAAAGCACAGATACGCAGTATTTT. Amino acids: CSVDSRQAESTDTQYF.

The V call is TRBV6-4, the J call TRBJ2-7; tentatively, D is TRBD2 (6 bases). The CDR3 sequence is 12 residues long. CDR1 is MRHNA and CDR2 is SNTAGT in the germline V gene. Between the trimmed V and J ends, which lost 3 bases and 6 bases, there was a span of 9 bases. This CDR3 is CASSDREAEQYF. DNA of the CDR3: TGTGCCAGCAGTGATAGGGAGGCCGAGCAGTACTTC.

The V and J genes are TRBV5-1 and TRBJ2-1, with TRBD2 matching over 13 bases. There are 18 residues in the CDR3. Per germline, CDR1 SGHRS and CDR2 YFSETQ. Trimming cost V 4 bases and J 5 bases; bases outside gene matches: 12. The CDR3 region has the DNA TGCGCCAGCAGCGTATCGACTAGCGGGAGGATCAGCCACAATGAGCAGTTCTTC. It is translated as CASSVSTSGRISHNEQFF.

This clone has only a few counts. The V gene is TRBV6-1, the J gene TRBJ1-1, with TRBD1 as a possible D gene (6 bases). There are 13 residues in the CDR3. CDR1 is MNHNS, CDR2 SASEGT, per germline. Deletions cut 1 base from V and 3 bases from J, with 6 bases between. The CDR3 nucleotides are TGTGCCAGCAGTGAAGGGGGGCACACTGAAGCTTTCTTT. This encodes CASSEGGHTEAFF.

CDR3 coding DNA: TGTGCCAGCTCCCCCGGTAGTAAGGGCACAGATACGCAGTATTTT. Protein: CASSPGSKGTDTQYF. The chain uses TRBV18 and TRBJ2-3; D is undetermined. Germline loops: CDR1 KGHSH, CDR2 LQKENI. V was clipped by 6 bases and J by 1 base, with 14 bases between them. The CDR3 is 15 amino acids.

The chain carries TRBV5-1 and TRBJ2-7, with D maybe TRBD2 (6 bases). The CDR3 length is 14 residues. Germline V gives CDR1 SGHRS, CDR2 YFSETQ. V lost 4 bases and J lost 3, with 14 bases in between. CDR3 residues: CASSVSSGFYEQYF. The CDR3 nucleotides are TGCGCCAGCAGCGTAAGTAGCGGATTCTACGAGCAGTACTTC.

V usage is TRBV19 and J usage is TRBJ1-1, with 10 bases lining up with TRBD1. The CDR3 runs 17 residues. V lost 1 base to trimming and J lost 1 base; unmatched junction nucleotides: 6. Germline CDR1 LNHDA, CDR2 SQIVND (reference sequence). The CDR3, as DNA: TGTGCCAGTAGTATAGGGGGACAGGGGCGCGGGAACACTGAAGCTTTCTTT. Encoded protein: CASSIGGQGRGNTEAFF.

The chain employs TRBV7-9 and TRBJ1-1; D ambiguous. V lost 0 bases and J 7 bases, leaving 9 bases between the germline ends. CDR3 size: 13 residues. The germline CDR1 and CDR2 sequences are SEHNR and FQNEAQ (reference sequence). For the CDR3, the DNA is TGTGCCAGCAGCTTAGCCGAGGTCCGTGAAGCTTTCTTT. Translated: CASSLAEVREAFF.

A single count supports this clone. This chain uses TRBV5-5 with TRBJ1-2; D not certain. Germline CDR1 reads SGHKS; CDR2 reads YYEKEE (reference sequence). The CDR3 runs 13 residues. The V end lost 3 bases, the J end lost 5 bases, and 11 bases lay between the germline ends. CDR3 coding DNA: TGTGCCAGCAGCTGGGATTCTACTTATGGCTACACCTTC. Its protein is CASSWDSTYGYTF.

The V call is TRBV7-8, the J call TRBJ1-3; D possibly corresponds to TRBD1 (6 bases). This CDR3 spans 17 amino acids. V lost 5 bases, J lost 1 base, and 18 bases lay in between. Looked up from germline, CDR1 is SGHVS and CDR2 is FQNEAQ. In DNA, the CDR3 is TGTGCCAGCAGCACCCAGCCAGGAGGGGGTTCTGGAAACACCATATATTTT. Its protein is CASSTQPGGGSGNTIYF.

This clone was seen a single time. The chain employs TRBV11-2 and TRBJ2-5, with D possibly called TRBD1 or TRBD2 (5 bases each). This CDR3 contains 15 residues. Per germline, CDR1 SGHAT and CDR2 FQNNGV. V dropped 6 bases and J dropped 7 bases, with 21 bases sitting between them. The CDR3 DNA follows: TGTGCCAGCAGTGCGATCCGGGACCTGATGGGGACCCAGTACTTC. This sequence encodes CASSAIRDLMGTQYF.

The chain couples TRBV5-1 to TRBJ2-3; unclear D gene. The CDR3 contains 15 residues. Germline V CDR1 and CDR2: SGHRS, YFSETQ. The V and J ends lost 1 base and 2 bases respectively, with 11 bases between them. The CDR3 coding sequence is TGCGCCAGCAGCTTGAAAAGCCAGCCCACAGATACGCAGTATTTT. This translates into CASSLKSQPTDTQYF.

The chain is built from TRBV14 and TRBJ2-3; tentatively, D is TRBD1 (6 bases). Germline CDR1 SGHDN, CDR2 FVKESK. CDR3 length: 15 amino acids. V gave up 4 bases and J gave up 3 bases, with 14 bases separating them. The CDR3 DNA reads TGTGCCAGCAGCCGGGGGCTCATAGGAACAGATACGCAGTATTTT. Its translation: CASSRGLIGTDTQYF.

Here the CDR3 reads CASSQVDTPYGYTF. As DNA, the CDR3 is TGTGCCAGCAGCCAAGTAGACACTCCGTATGGCTACACCTTC. This chain uses TRBV14 with TRBJ1-2; no definite D call. This CDR3 region has 14 residues. Trimming left V 1 base short and J 5 bases short, with 11 bases between. Germline V lookup: CDR1 SGHDN, CDR2 FVKESK.

V and J are TRBV10-3 and TRBJ1-1; D unclear. Looked up from germline, CDR1 is ENHRY and CDR2 is SYGVKD. The germline V and J ends were trimmed by 8 bases and 7 bases, with 14 bases remaining between them. The CDR3 extends over 12 amino acids. The CDR3 DNA reads as TGTGCCATCCTTCCTCCGACCGGTGAAGCTTTCTTT. Protein sequence: CAILPPTGEAFF.

The chain links TRBV2 to TRBJ2-7, with TRBD2 identical over 8 bases. Germline V gene sequence: CDR1 SNHLY, CDR2 FYNNEI. The length of the CDR3 is 14 residues. The ends lost 4 bases at V and 4 bases at J; junction bases unmatched: 6. CDR3 sequence (DNA): TGTGCCAGCAGTGGGGCTAGCGGGTCTTACGAGCAGTACTTC. It translates to CASSGASGSYEQYF.

The chain carries TRBV5-1 and TRBJ2-3, with TRBD1 matching 7 bases. Germline CDR1 and CDR2: SGHRS and YFSETQ. This CDR3 contains 14 residues. Unmatched junction bases numbered 3, after V lost 3 bases and J lost 2 bases. CDR3 DNA sequence: TGCGCCAGCAGCTCGGGACAGTTCACAGATACGCAGTATTTT. This translates into CASSSGQFTDTQYF. Complete variable domain (other parts from reference TRBV5-1 and TRBJ2-3): KAGVTQTPRYLIKTRGQQVTLSCSPISGHRSVSWYQQTPGQGLQFLFEYFSETQRNKGNFPGRFSGRQFSNSRSEMNVSTLELGDSALYLCASSSGQFTDTQYFGPGTRLTVL.

The rearrangement links TRBV19 to TRBJ2-3, with D maybe TRBD2 (5 bases). Per the germline V gene, CDR1 is LNHDA and CDR2 is SQIVND (reference sequence). Trimming cost V 5 bases and J 5 bases, with 11 bases left between them. The CDR3 contains 13 residues. As DNA, the CDR3 is TGTGCCAGTAGTCCAACGGAGGTAGATACGCAGTATTTT. Protein: CASSPTEVDTQYF.